Below, one T cell receptor beta chain is given with its context. The junction and the germline gene differ at one end; a read error may be behind it. The data derive from a study of blood T cell repertoires in COVID-19. This table comes from immunoSEQ multiplex PCR, and its TCRdb copy is limited to in-frame clones, with some not included. This table has 310,000 or so clones, about 82% appearing once. This CDR3 has 17 residues. CDR1 and CDR2 (germline): MNHNY, SVGAGI (reference sequence). V and J are TRBV6-6 and TRBJ1-1; D is uncertain. This sequence originates from a woman aged 50 to 65 with acute or convalescent COVID-19. Input material: peripheral blood. The CDR3 DNA sequence: TGTGCCAGCAGTCCGCCCCCAAGCTTGACAACCAACAGTGAAGCTTTCTTT. It specifies CASSPPPSLTTNSEAFF.